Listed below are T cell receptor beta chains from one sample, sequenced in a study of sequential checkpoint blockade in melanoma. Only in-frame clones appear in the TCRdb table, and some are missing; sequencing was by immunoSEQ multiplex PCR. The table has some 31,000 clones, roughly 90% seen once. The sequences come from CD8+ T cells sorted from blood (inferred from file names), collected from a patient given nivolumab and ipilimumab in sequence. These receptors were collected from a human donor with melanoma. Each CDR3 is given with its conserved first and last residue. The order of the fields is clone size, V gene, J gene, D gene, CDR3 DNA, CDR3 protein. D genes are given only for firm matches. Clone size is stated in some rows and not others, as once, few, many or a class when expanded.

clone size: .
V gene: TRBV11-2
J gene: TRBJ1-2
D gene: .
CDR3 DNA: TGTGCCAGCAGCTTAGGAGCAGGGGCCCCCTATGGCTACACCTTC
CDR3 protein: CASSLGAGAPYGYTF

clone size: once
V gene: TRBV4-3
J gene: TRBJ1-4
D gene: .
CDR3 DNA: TGCGCCAGCAGCCACCTTGAAAAACTGTTTTTT
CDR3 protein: CASSHLEKLFF

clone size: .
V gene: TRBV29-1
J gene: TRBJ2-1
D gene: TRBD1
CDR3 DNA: TGCAGCGTGACGCAACAGGGGGGCCCCTACAATGAGCAGTTCTTC
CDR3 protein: CSVTQQGGPYNEQFF

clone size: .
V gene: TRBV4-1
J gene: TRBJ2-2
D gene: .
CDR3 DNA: TGCGCCAGCAGCCAAATTGCGAACGGGAACACCGGGGAGCTGTTTTTT
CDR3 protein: CASSQIANGNTGELFF

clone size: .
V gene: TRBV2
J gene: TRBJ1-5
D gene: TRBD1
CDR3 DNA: TGTGCCAGCAGTGACAGGGGGGTCCAGCCCCAGCATTTT
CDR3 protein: CASSDRGVQPQHF

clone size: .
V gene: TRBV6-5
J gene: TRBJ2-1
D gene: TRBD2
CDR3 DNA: TGTGCCAGCAGTTACTCGACCTCCTTAGCGGGGAATGAGCAGTTCTTC
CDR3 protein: CASSYSTSLAGNEQFF

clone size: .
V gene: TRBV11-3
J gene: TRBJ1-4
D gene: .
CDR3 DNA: TGTGCCAGCAGCTTAGTTGATGCCAGTTCAACTAATGAAAAACTGTTTTTT
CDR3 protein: CASSLVDASSTNEKLFF

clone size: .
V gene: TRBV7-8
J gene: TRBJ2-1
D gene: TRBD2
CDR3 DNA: TGTGCCAGCAGCCCGGGACTAGCGGGGGGGATACTGTCCAATGAGCAGTTCTTC
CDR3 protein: CASSPGLAGGILSNEQFF

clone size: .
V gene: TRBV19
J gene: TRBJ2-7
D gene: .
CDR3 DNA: TGTGCCAGTAGTAGGTCCGCTGACAGACCCTACGAGCAGTACTTC
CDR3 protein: CASSRSADRPYEQYF

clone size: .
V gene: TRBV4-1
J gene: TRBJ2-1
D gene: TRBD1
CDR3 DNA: TGCGCCAGCAGCCAACGACAGGGGGGTTACAATGAGCAGTTCTTC
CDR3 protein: CASSQRQGGYNEQFF

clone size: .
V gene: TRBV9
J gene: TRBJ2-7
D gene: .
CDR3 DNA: TGTGCCAGCAGCGAGGGGGGGTCCGAGCAGTACTTC
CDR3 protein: CASSEGGSEQYF

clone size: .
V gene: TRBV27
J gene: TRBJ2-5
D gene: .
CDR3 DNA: TGTGCCAGCAGTGGCAGGGGAGAAGAGACCCAGTACTTC
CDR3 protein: CASSGRGEETQYF

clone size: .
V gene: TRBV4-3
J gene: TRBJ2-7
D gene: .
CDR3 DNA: TGCGCCAGCAGCCAAGGTGCGGACAGCTACTACGAGCAGTACTTC
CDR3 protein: CASSQGADSYYEQYF

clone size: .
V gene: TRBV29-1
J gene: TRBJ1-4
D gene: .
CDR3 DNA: TGCAGCGTTTGGGAGGGGGAAAAACTGTTTTTT
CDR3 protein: CSVWEGEKLFF

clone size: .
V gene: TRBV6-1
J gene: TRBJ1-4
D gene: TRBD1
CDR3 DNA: TGTGCCAGCAGTGACCGGGACAGCCTACTTAATGAAAAACTGTTTTTT
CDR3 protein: CASSDRDSLLNEKLFF

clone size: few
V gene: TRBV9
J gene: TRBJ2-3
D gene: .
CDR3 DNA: TGTGCCAGCAGCGTAGCTACAGGGGGGGGGATTAGAGATACGCAGTATTTT
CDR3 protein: CASSVATGGGIRDTQYF

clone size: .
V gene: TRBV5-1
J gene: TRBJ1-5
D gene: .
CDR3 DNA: TGCGCCAGCAGCTTGGGCGGGCAGTATAGCAATCAGCCCCAGCATTTT
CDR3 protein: CASSLGGQYSNQPQHF

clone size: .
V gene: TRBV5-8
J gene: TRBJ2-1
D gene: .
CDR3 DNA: TGTGCCAGCAGCTTGGGTCCTTCCCACCGGGACAAGCAGTTCTTC
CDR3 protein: CASSLGPSHRDKQFF

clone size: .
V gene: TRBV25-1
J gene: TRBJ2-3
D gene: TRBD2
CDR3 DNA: TGTGCCAGCAGTGAAGGTAGCGGGAGATCAGATACGCAGTATTTT
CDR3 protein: CASSEGSGRSDTQYF

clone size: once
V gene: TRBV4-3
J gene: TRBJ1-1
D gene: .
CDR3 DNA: TGCGCCAGCAGCCAAGATGGGGGACATAGGGCTGAAGCTTTCTTT
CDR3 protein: CASSQDGGHRAEAFF

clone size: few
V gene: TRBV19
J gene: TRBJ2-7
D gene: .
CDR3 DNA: TGTGCCGGAATTATTGGGGGCCCGACCTCCTACGAGCAGTACTTC
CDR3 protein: CAGIIGGPTSYEQYF

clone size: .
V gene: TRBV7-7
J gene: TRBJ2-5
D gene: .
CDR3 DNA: TGTGCCAGCAGCCTTGGGGCAGGGGACCTCCAAGAGACCCAGTACTTC
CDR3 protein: CASSLGAGDLQETQYF

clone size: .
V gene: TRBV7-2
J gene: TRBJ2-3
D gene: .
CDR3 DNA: TGTGCCAGCAGCCCCGACGGACCTTGGGGGGAATCAGATACGCAGTATTTT
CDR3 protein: CASSPDGPWGESDTQYF

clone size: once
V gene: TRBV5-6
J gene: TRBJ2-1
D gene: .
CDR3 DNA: TGTGCCAGCAGCTTAAGCGGGTCCTACAATGAGCAGTTCTTC
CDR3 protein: CASSLSGSYNEQFF

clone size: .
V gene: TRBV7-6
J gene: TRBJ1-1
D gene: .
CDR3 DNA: TGTGCCAGCAGCCCCGGGATAGGACGGGGGAATGAAGCTTTCTTT
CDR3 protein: CASSPGIGRGNEAFF

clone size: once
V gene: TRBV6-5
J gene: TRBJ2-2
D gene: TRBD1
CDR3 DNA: TGTGCCAGCAGTTTCGCGGACAGGACCGGGGAGCTGTTTTTT
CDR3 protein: CASSFADRTGELFF

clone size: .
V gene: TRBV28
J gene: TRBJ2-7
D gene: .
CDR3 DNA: TGTGCCAGCAGTTGGGGGGGCTCCCAAAACTACGAGCAGTACTTC
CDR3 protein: CASSWGGSQNYEQYF

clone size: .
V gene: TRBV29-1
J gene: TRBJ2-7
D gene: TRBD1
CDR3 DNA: TGCAGCGCACGGACAGGGGGCCCCTACGAGCAGTACTTC
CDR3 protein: CSARTGGPYEQYF

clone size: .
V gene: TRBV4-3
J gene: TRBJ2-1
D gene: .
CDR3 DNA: TGCGCCAGCAGCCAAGAGTCGGGGGGCCTCTCCTACAATGAGCAGTTCTTC
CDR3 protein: CASSQESGGLSYNEQFF

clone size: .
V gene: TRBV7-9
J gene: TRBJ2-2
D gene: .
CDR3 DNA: TGTGCCAGCAGAACTACTCCCGGGGAGCTGTTTTTT
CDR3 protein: CASRTTPGELFF

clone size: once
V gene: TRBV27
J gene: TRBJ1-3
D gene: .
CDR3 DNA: TGTGCCAGCAGTGAAGTCGGGGTACCTGGAAACACCATATATTTT
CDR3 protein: CASSEVGVPGNTIYF

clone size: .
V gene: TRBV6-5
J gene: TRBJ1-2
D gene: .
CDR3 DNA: TGTGCCAGCAGCCGCCCGCGGGAAGCTAACTATGGCTACACCTTC
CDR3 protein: CASSRPREANYGYTF

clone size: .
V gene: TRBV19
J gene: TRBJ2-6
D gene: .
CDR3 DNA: TGTGCCAGTAGTATAGATCTCAGATCTCCTGGGGCCAACGTCCTGACTTTC
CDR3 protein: CASSIDLRSPGANVLTF

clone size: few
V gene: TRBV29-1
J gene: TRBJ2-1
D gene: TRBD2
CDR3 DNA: TGCAGCGTTGCGTATGCGGGAGGATACAATGAGCAGTTCTTC
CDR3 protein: CSVAYAGGYNEQFF

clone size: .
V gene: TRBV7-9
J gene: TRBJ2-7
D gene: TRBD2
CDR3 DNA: TGTGCCAGCAGCTGGTCGGCTAGCGGGAGCCCAAGCTCCTACGAGCAGTACTTC
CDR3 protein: CASSWSASGSPSSYEQYF

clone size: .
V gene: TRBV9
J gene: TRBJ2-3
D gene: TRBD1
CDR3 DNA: TGTGCCAGCAGCGTATTGGGACAGGTTGTAGATACGCAGTATTTT
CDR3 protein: CASSVLGQVVDTQYF

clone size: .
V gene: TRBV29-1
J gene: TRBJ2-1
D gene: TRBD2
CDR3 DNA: TGCAGCGTTGGGGCTCGCGGGAGAAGGGGTGAGCAGTTCTTC
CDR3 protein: CSVGARGRRGEQFF